This is a list of T cell receptor beta chains from one sample in a study of pediatric ulcerative colitis. Repertoires were generated with immunoSEQ multiplex PCR, while TCRdb's copy carries only in-frame clones and drops some. Of about 64,000 clones listed, around 80% are singletons. The sequencing input was blood. The receptors come from a boy younger than 18 with moderate ulcerative colitis. The CDR3 runs from the conserved cysteine through the conserved F or W. Fields, in order: V gene, clone size, J gene, D gene, CDR3 DNA, CDR3 protein. D genes are given only for firm matches. Expanded clones are given a class, and other clones once, few, many or no size at all.

TRBV19,NA,TRBJ1-1,TRBD1,TGTGCCAGTGGGGGGACAGGGAACACTGAAGCTTTCTTT,CASGGTGNTEAFF
TRBV5-6,NA,TRBJ1-5,NA,TGTGCCAGCACCTTGGCTGGACAGATGAATCAGCCCCAGCATTTT,CASTLAGQMNQPQHF
TRBV5-1,NA,TRBJ1-2,TRBD1,TGCGCCAGCAGCTTAGGAACAGGGGGCCCCAACTATGGCTACACCTTC,CASSLGTGGPNYGYTF
TRBV28,once,TRBJ2-1,NA,TGTGCCAGCAACCCAGGGGCCGGTTACAATGAGCAGTTCTTC,CASNPGAGYNEQFF
TRBV5-6,NA,TRBJ1-5,NA,TGTGCCAGCAGCCTAGGTCGGGGGCAGCCCCAGCATTTT,CASSLGRGQPQHF
TRBV27,few,TRBJ2-1,NA,TGTGCCAGCGGGCACCAAACCCAGGGGAGACTATACAATGAGCAGTTCTTC,CASGHQTQGRLYNEQFF
TRBV6-4,NA,TRBJ1-6,NA,TGTGCCAGCAGCCCTGGGTGGGCCGCGGGGAATTCACCCCTCCACTTT,CASSPGWAAGNSPLHF
TRBV5-5,NA,TRBJ1-5,NA,TGTGCCAGCAGCCAAAACACGAATCAGCCCCAGCATTTT,CASSQNTNQPQHF
TRBV19,NA,TRBJ2-7,NA,TGTGCCAGTAGCACGGGACTCCCCTACGAGCAGTACTTC,CASSTGLPYEQYF
TRBV5-4,NA,TRBJ2-7,NA,TGTGCCAGCAGCTCTCATTTTAGCTACGAGCAGTACTTC,CASSSHFSYEQYF
TRBV19,NA,TRBJ2-2,TRBD1,TGTGCCAGTAGTACAACCGGGACAGGGACCGGGGAGCTGTTTTTT,CASSTTGTGTGELFF